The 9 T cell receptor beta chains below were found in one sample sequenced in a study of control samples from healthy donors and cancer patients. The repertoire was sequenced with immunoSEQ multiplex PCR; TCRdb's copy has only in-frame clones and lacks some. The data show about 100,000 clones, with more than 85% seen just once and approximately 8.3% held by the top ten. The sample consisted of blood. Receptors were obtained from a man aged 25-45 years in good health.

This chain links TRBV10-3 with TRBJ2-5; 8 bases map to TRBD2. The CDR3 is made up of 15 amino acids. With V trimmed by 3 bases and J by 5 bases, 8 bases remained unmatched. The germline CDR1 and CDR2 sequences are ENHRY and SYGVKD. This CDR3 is CAISDRLAGIETQYF. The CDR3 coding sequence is TGTGCCATCAGTGATCGGCTAGCGGGCATTGAGACCCAGTACTTC.

This chain's CDR3 is CASSLVLVNNEQFF. The CDR3 DNA is TGCGCCAGCAGCTTGGTGTTGGTTAACAATGAGCAGTTCTTC. This rearrangement joins TRBV5-1 to TRBJ2-1; no reliable D call. CDR3 length: 14 amino acids. Germline values: CDR1 SGHRS, CDR2 YFSETQ. V was trimmed by 0 bases and J by 5 bases, leaving 9 bases between them.

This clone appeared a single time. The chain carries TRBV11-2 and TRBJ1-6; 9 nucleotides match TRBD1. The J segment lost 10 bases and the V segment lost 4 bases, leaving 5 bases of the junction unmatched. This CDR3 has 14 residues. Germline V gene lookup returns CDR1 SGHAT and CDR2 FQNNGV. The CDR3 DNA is TGTGCCAGCAGCTGGACAGGGGAAAACTCACCCCTCCACTTT. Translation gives CASSWTGENSPLHF.

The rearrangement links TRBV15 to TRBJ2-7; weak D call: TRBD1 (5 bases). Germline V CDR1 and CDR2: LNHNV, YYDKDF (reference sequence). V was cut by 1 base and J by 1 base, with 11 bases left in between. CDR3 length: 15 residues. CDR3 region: CATSRGAGNSYEQYF. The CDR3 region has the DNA TGTGCCACCAGCAGAGGGGCAGGGAATTCCTACGAGCAGTACTTC. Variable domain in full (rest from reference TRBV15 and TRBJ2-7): DAMVIQNPRYQVTQFGKPVTLSCSQTLNHNVMYWYQQKSSQAPKLLFHYYDKDFNNEADTPDNFQSRRPNTSFCFLDIRSPGLGDTAMYLCATSRGAGNSYEQYFGPGTRLTVT.

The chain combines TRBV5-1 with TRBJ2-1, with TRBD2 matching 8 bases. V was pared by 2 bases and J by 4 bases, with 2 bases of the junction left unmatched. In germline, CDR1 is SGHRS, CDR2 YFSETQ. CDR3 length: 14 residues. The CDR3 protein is CASSFLAGYNEQFF. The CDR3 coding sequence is TGCGCCAGCAGCTTCCTAGCGGGTTACAATGAGCAGTTCTTC. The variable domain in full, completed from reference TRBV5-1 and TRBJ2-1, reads KAGVTQTPRYLIKTRGQQVTLSCSPISGHRSVSWYQQTPGQGLQFLFEYFSETQRNKGNFPGRFSGRQFSNSRSEMNVSTLELGDSALYLCASSFLAGYNEQFFGPGTRLTVL.

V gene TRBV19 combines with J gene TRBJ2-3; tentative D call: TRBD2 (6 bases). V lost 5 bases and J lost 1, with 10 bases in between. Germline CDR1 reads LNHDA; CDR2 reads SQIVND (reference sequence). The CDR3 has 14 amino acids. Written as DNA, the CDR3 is TGTGCCAGTAGTTTGGCTAGCGGCACAGATACGCAGTATTTT. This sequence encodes CASSLASGTDTQYF.

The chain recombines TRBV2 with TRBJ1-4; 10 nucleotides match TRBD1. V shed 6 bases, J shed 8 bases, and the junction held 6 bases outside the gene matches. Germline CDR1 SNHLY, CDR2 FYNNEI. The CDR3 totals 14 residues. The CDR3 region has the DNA TGTGCCAGCAGGCCGGACAGGGGGAGGGAAAAACTGTTTTTT. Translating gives CASRPDRGREKLFF.

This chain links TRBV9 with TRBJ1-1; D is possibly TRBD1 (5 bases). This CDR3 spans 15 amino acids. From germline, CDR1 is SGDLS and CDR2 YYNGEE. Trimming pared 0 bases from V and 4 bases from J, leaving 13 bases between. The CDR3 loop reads CASSVGGGEVTEAFF. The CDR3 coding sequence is TGTGCCAGCAGCGTAGGAGGAGGGGAGGTCACTGAAGCTTTCTTT.

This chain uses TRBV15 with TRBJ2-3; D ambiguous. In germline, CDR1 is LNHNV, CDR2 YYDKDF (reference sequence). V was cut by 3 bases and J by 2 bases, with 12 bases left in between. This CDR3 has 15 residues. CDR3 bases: TGTGCCACCAGCAGGCAGAGTGTCTACACAGATACGCAGTATTTT. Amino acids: CATSRQSVYTDTQYF.